This T cell receptor (beta chain) was recovered during a study of Ad26.COV2.S vaccination and SARS-CoV-2 variants (dated by TCRdb to about 2021). For context, the study as a whole: Donors in the vaccine arm were drawn from COV1001, a multicentre, randomized, double-blind, placebo-controlled phase I-IIa trial testing Ad26.COV2.S in healthy adults. TCRbeta repertoire sequencing was used to assess the specificity and breadth of SARS-CoV-2-reactive T cell receptors after Ad26.COV2.S vaccination. Trial participants were randomized into five groups of five, in which low-dose or high-dose Ad26.COV2.S was given once or twice, or placebo was given on both occasions. Ad26.COV2.S was given intramuscularly at 5x10^10 or 1x10^11 viral particles, as a single shot or as two shots 56 days apart. Investigators did not know the trial group allocation while performing experiments and assessing outcomes. A total of about 30 samples were included in the TCR-sequenced set, comprising around 19 Ad26.COV2.S vaccine recipients, 5 placebo recipients and 8 SARS-CoV-2 convalescent individuals.

Results and caveats for the whole study, not just this receptor: Spike-specific TCR breadth was higher in Ad26.COV2.S recipients than in placebo recipients (P = 0.0014). Vaccine and placebo recipients had comparable non-spike TCR breadth, which fits with the vaccine containing only spike. Substantial breadth of spike-specific CD8+ and CD4+ T cell responses was reported after vaccination. The study lacked the statistical power to compare responses across vaccine doses or regimens. The authors noted that the TCR breadth and depth analyses may have underestimated total T cell responses.

In the germline V gene, CDR1 corresponds to KGHSH and CDR2 to LQKENI. V and J are trimmed by 3 bases and 4 bases, and the gene matches miss 9 bases of the junction. The CDR3 has 17 amino acids, counting the end cysteine and phenylalanine. The DNA shown is the 51-base CDR3, in frame from base 1. This specimen's treatment or condition label, interpreted: over 15 received Ad26.COV2.S at low or high dose, single or two shots; 5 received placebo; per-sample allocation not given. Repertoires of vaccine and placebo recipients were sequenced from samples taken on day 63 after the first injection. Cohort 1b enrolled 20 to 30 adults aged 18-55 years at a single site in Boston, USA, between 29 July and 7 August 2020. As a vaccine, Ad26.COV2.S was a replication-incompetent adenovirus type 26 vector that expressed a prefusion-stabilized SARS-CoV-2 spike protein derived from the original Wuhan strain. The immunoSEQ Assay was used to sequence TCRbeta CDR3 regions. After extraction, genomic DNA underwent amplification by bias-controlled multiplex PCR, followed by high-throughput sequencing. The paper's processing steps were these. To quantify the absolute abundance of every unique TCRbeta CDR3 region, sequences were collapsed and filtered. T cell fraction was estimated by normalizing TCRbeta template counts to usable DNA, which was measured by amplifying reference genes present in all nucleated cells. Repertoire TCRs were annotated as SARS-CoV-2-specific by exact matching of V gene, CDR3 amino acid sequence and J gene to a known reactive TCR set. The reference SARS-CoV-2 TCR set was obtained from MIRA and was filtered for enrichment in COVID-19-positive ImmuneCODE repertoires, whereby public or cross-reactive TCRs were removed. Using the MIRA antigens, annotated TCRs were further analysed by specific ORF or by position within an ORF. Breadth was defined as annotated unique rearrangements over total unique productive rearrangements; depth was the summed frequency of those rearrangements. Group comparisons of TCR breadth used two-sided Wilcoxon rank-sum tests. Drawn from immuneACCESS, this table holds only the in-frame rearrangements with V and J called that TCRdb kept. Clones are partly lost; checked studies trace under half to an unresolved V gene and leave the rest unexplained. The V and J calls and clone size are taken from that table; D and trimming were inferred from the DNA. The sample table records a few hundred thousand clones; over 75% of these occur just once. About 2% of the sample is in the top ten clones.

On this clone: The antigen this receptor binds is unknown. One base away there is no much larger clone; base qualities are not given.

This clonotype originated in a person aged 18 to 65 who received the Ad26.COV2.S COVID-19 vaccine or a placebo. The sequences come from peripheral blood, collected in a trial of Ad26.COV2.S vaccine versus placebo. The receptor chain draws on TRBV18 and TRBJ1-2, with TRBD1 matching 12 junction bases. Here the CDR3 is given as CASSPPPGQGAGYGYTF. The nucleotide sequence is given as TGTGCCAGCTCACCGCCTCCGGGACAGGGGGCAGGCTATGGCTACACCTTC.